Below, 14 T cell receptor beta chains from the same sample are listed, as sequenced in a study of blood T cell repertoires in COVID-19 (TCRdb year 2020). The library relied on the immunoSEQ multiplex PCR assay. As stored in TCRdb, this immuneACCESS dataset retains in-frame rearrangements with V and J assigned. A fraction of the clones does not appear; measured against another copy, unresolved V genes explain less than half of the discrepancy, and the remainder lacks a known reason. This sample gives about 48,000 clones in total; 70% to 90% of them show up just once. Around 2.6% of the sample is taken by the ten largest. Sample: peripheral blood. The source is a woman over 75 with COVID-19, enrolled during active disease.

J is TRBJ1-2 and V is TRBV7-8; TRBD1 might be the D (6 bases). With 0 bases removed from V and 5 bases from J, the gap between germline ends came to 10 bases. This CDR3 contains 14 residues. Germline CDR1 SGHVS, CDR2 FQNEAQ. CDR3 DNA: TGTGCCAGCAGCTTAGCGACAGGTCCTTATGGCTACACCTTC. Its translation: CASSLATGPYGYTF.

The chain joins TRBV7-9 to TRBJ2-5; TRBD1 matches at 7 bases. The CDR3 sequence is 16 residues long. Per germline, CDR1 SEHNR and CDR2 FQNEAQ (reference sequence). V shed 2 bases and J 5 bases; nucleotides not matched to a gene: 11. The CDR3 nucleotides are TGTGCCAGCAGCTTAAAAGCGGACCTCAGGGGGGAGACCCAGTACTTC. It specifies CASSLKADLRGETQYF.

The genes are TRBV6-5 and TRBJ1-5; 7 positions match TRBD1. Germline V gene data show CDR1 as MNHEY and CDR2 as SVGAGI. With 8 bases clipped from V and 0 bases from J, the junction kept 7 bases outside the gene matches. The CDR3 extends over 15 amino acids. The CDR3 DNA is TGTGCCAGCCGAGGGGACAGCTATAGCAATCAGCCCCAGCATTTT. Amino acid sequence: CASRGDSYSNQPQHF.

This chain uses TRBV2 with TRBJ1-2; a weak D match, TRBD1 (6 bases). The CDR3 is 14 residues long. Germline assignment: CDR1 SNHLY and CDR2 FYNNEI. The V gene lost 7 bases and the J gene lost 0 bases, with 12 bases spanning the gap. The CDR3 loop reads CASKQDSSNYGYTF. The CDR3 nucleotides read TGTGCCAGCAAGCAGGACAGCTCTAACTATGGCTACACCTTC.

The sample holds one count of this clone. V gene TRBV5-4 combines with J gene TRBJ2-1; 9 positions match TRBD2. This CDR3 has 16 amino acids. Per the germline V gene, CDR1 is SGHNT and CDR2 is YYREEE (reference sequence). J was trimmed by 6 bases and V by 4 bases; bases with no gene match: 11. CDR3 in amino acids: CASSRSLAGVGNEQFF. The CDR3 DNA reads TGTGCCAGCAGCCGATCGTTAGCGGGAGTAGGCAATGAGCAGTTCTTC.

The gene calls are TRBV9 and TRBJ1-2; no reliable D call. Trimming took off 0 bases at V and 1 base at J, with 10 bases between the two ends. The CDR3 spans 15 residues. Germline CDR1 reads SGDLS; CDR2 reads YYNGEE. For the CDR3, the DNA is TGTGCCAGCAGCGTAGGTTGGCAGGTTAACTATGGCTACACCTTC. Its protein product is CASSVGWQVNYGYTF.

The chain links TRBV6-5 to TRBJ2-7; D is possibly TRBD2 (5 bases). The germline V and J ends were trimmed by 6 bases and 2 bases, with 8 bases remaining between them. Germline CDR1 is MNHEY and CDR2 is SVGAGI. CDR3 length equals 12 residues. Written as DNA, the CDR3 is TGTGCCAGCAGAGGAGGTGCCTACGAGCAGTACTTC. It yields the protein CASRGGAYEQYF.

The chain is built from TRBV7-8 and TRBJ2-7; TRBD2 matches at 11 bases. V shed 1 base, J shed 2 bases, and the junction held 1 base outside the gene matches. Looked up from germline, CDR1 is SGHVS and CDR2 is FQNEAQ. This CDR3 region has 15 residues. The CDR3 nucleotides are TGTGCCAGCAGCTTAGGACTAGCGGGACCCTACGAGCAGTACTTC. This gives the protein CASSLGLAGPYEQYF.

The chain joins TRBV7-9 to TRBJ1-1; 8 bases line up with TRBD1. Germline lookup yields CDR1 SEHNR and CDR2 FQNEAQ (reference sequence). V gave up 5 bases and J gave up 10 bases; unmatched junction bases: 6. The CDR3 is 12 amino acids. CDR3 sequence (DNA): TGTGCCAGCAGCACTCGGACAGGGCTAGCTTTCTTT. This gives the protein CASSTRTGLAFF.

The V call is TRBV5-1, the J call TRBJ1-4; D uncertain. The germline CDR1 and CDR2 sequences are SGHRS and YFSETQ. CDR3 length: 13 amino acids. Trimming took off 4 bases at V and 7 bases at J, with 11 bases between the two ends. The CDR3 protein is CASSPRGGEKLFF. The DNA for the CDR3 is TGCGCCAGCAGCCCCCGGGGTGGTGAAAAACTGTTTTTT.

The chain joins TRBV5-1 to TRBJ2-1; TRBD1 is a possible D gene (5 bases). Germline CDR1 SGHRS, CDR2 YFSETQ. V dropped 0 bases and J dropped 9 bases, with 10 bases sitting between them. CDR3 length: 13 residues. The CDR3, as DNA: TGCGCCAGCAGCTTGGCAAATCAGGGTGAGCAGTTCTTC. It translates to CASSLANQGEQFF.

This sequence joins TRBV7-2 and TRBJ2-2, with 7 bases identical to TRBD2. CDR1 is SGHTA, CDR2 FQGNSA, per germline. V gave up 4 bases and J gave up 4 bases; unmatched junction bases: 3. The CDR3 totals 14 residues. The CDR3 coding sequence is TGTGCCAGCAGCTCGACTAGCAGCACCGGGGAGCTGTTTTTT. It codes for CASSSTSSTGELFF. Together with reference TRBV7-2 and TRBJ2-2, the CDR3 gives the full variable domain: GAGVSQSPSNKVTEKGKDVELRCDPISGHTALYWYRQSLGQGLEFLIYFQGNSAPDKSGLPSDRFSAERTGGSVSTLTIQRTQQEDSAVYLCASSSTSSTGELFFGEGSRLTVL.

The rearrangement links TRBV19 to TRBJ1-5, with D perhaps TRBD1 (6 bases). The germline V gene encodes CDR1 LNHDA and CDR2 SQIVND (reference sequence). V was shortened by 7 bases and J by 1 base, with 14 bases between the two germline ends. The CDR3 is made up of 15 amino acids. CDR3 in amino acids: CASKSGTRSNQPQHF. In nucleotides, the CDR3 is TGTGCCAGTAAATCCGGGACAAGAAGCAATCAGCCCCAGCATTTT.

V usage is TRBV30 and J usage is TRBJ1-5, with D possibly matching TRBD1 (5 bases). CDR1 GTSNPN and CDR2 SVGIG come from the germline V gene (reference sequence). The CDR3 sequence is 15 residues long. Trimming shortened V by 1 base and J by 7 bases, and 17 bases separated the two germline ends. CDR3 sequence: CAWSGWQGGNQPQHF. CDR3 DNA sequence: TGTGCCTGGAGTGGTTGGCAGGGTGGTAACCAGCCCCAGCATTTT.